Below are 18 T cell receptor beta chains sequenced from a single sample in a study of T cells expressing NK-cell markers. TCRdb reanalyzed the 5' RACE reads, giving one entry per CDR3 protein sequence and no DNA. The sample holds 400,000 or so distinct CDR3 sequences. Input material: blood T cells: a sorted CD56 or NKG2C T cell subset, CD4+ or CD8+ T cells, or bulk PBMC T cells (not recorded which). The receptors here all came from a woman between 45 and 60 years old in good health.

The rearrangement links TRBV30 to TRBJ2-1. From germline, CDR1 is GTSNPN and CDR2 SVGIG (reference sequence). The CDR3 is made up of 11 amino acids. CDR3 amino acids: CAWSAGRQQFF.

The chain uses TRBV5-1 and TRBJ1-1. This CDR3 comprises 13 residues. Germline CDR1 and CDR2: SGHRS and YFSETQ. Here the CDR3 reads CASTLLGNTEAFF. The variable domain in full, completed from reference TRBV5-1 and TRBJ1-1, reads KAGVTQTPRYLIKTRGQQVTLSCSPISGHRSVSWYQQTPGQGLQFLFEYFSETQRNKGNFPGRFSGRQFSNSRSEMNVSTLELGDSALYLCASTLLGNTEAFFGQGTRLTVV.

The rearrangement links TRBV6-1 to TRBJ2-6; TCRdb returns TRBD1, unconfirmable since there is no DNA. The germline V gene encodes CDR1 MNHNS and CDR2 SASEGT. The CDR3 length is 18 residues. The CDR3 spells CASSERQGRTSGANVLTF.

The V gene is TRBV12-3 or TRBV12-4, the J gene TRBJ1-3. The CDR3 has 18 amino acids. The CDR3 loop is CASSSSVNGLNSGNTIYF.

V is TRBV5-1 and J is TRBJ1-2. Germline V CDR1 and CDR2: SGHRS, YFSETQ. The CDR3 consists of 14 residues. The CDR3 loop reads CASSLQSLDYGYTF.

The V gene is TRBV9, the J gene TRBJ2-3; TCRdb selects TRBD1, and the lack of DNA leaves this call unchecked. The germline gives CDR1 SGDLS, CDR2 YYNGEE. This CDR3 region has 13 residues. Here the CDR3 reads CASSKRTTDTQYF.

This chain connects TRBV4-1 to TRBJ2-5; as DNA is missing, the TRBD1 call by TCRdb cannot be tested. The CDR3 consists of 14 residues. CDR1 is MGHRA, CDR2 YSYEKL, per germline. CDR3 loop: CASSQEGAIGTQYF.

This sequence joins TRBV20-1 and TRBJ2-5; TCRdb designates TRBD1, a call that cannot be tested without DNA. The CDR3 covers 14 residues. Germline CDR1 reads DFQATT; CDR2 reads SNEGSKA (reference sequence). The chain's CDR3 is CSASGTTGSETQYF.

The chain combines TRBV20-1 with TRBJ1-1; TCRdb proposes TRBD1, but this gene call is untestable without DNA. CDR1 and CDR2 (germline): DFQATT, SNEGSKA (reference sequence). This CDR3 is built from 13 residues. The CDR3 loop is CSASPPRLTEAFF.

CDR3 sequence: CASIPRGSLRVRYF. V and J are TRBV21-1 and TRBJ2-4; no DNA is available, so the TRBD1 call from TCRdb remains unchecked. TRBV21-1 is termed a pseudogene. The CDR3 runs 14 residues.

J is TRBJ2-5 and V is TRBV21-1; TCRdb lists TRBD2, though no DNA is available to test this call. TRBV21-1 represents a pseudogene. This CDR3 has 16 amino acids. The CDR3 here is CASTPGLAGVEETQYF.

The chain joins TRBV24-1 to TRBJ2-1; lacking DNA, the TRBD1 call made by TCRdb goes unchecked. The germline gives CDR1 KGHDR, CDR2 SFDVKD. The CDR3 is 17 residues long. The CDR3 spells CATSEATSEGNYNEQFF.

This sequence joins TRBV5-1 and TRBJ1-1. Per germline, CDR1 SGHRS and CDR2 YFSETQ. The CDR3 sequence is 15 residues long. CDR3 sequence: CASSLSIGPNTEAFF. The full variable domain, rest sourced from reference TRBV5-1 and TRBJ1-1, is KAGVTQTPRYLIKTRGQQVTLSCSPISGHRSVSWYQQTPGQGLQFLFEYFSETQRNKGNFPGRFSGRQFSNSRSEMNVSTLELGDSALYLCASSLSIGPNTEAFFGQGTRLTVV.

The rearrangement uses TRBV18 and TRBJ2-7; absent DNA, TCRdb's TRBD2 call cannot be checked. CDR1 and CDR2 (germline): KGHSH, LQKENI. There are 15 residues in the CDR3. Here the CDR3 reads CASSPRVAARGQQYF.

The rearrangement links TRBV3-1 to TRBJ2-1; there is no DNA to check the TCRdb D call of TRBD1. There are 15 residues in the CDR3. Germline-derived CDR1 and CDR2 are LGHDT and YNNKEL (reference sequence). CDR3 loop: CASSQLRTGRNEQFF.

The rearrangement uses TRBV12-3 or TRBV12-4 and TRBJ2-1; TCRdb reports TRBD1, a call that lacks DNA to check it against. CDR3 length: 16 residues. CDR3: CASSPYQGVRYNEQFF.

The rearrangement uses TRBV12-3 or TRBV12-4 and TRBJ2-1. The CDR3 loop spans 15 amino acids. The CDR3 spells CASSSAPGSYNEQFF.

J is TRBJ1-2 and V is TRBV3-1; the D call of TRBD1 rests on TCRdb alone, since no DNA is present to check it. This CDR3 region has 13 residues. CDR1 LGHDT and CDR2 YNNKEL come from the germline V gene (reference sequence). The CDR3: CASSPWDGYGYTF.